Shown below are 24 T cell receptor beta chains from a single sample sequenced in a study of blood T cell repertoires in COVID-19. TCRdb keeps only in-frame clones here, not all; method: immunoSEQ multiplex PCR. The table lists about 200,000 clones, about 85% of them singletons. The sequenced material came from peripheral blood. Receptors originate from a man aged 60 to 75 with COVID-19, enrolled during active disease.

The CDR3 loop reads CSVVGQNNQPQHF. In DNA form, the CDR3 reads TGCAGCGTTGTTGGGCAGAACAATCAGCCCCAGCATTTT. The rearrangement uses TRBV29-1 and TRBJ1-5; D remains unclear. Trimming stripped 4 bases from V and 3 bases from J, with 10 bases between. This CDR3 contains 13 residues. CDR1 and CDR2 from the germline V gene are SQVTM and ANQGSEA.

The DNA of the CDR3 is TGTGCCAGCAGTGAGAGACAGGCCACCGGGGAGCTGTTTTTT. It specifies CASSERQATGELFF. The rearrangement uses TRBV2 and TRBJ2-2; D might be TRBD1 (6 bases). The V end was cut by 3 bases, the J end by 4 bases, with 9 bases between. The CDR3 runs 14 residues. Per germline, CDR1 SNHLY and CDR2 FYNNEI.

The sample holds a few counts of this clone. The V and J genes are TRBV4-2 and TRBJ1-2, with D hard to call. This CDR3 has 18 amino acids. CDR1 is LGHNA and CDR2 is YNFKEQ in the germline V gene. Trimming removed 1 base from V and 4 bases from J, with 22 bases in between. The CDR3 reads CASSQVAGGDTGAYGYTF. The CDR3 DNA is TGTGCCAGCAGCCAAGTTGCTGGAGGAGACACCGGAGCCTATGGCTACACCTTC.

J is TRBJ1-2 and V is TRBV5-1; TRBD1 matches at 11 bases. Germline CDR1 reads SGHRS; CDR2 reads YFSETQ. V was pared by 4 bases and J by 8 bases, with 7 bases of the junction left unmatched. CDR3 length: 14 amino acids. CDR3: CASSPGQGAWGYTF. The CDR3 bases are TGCGCCAGCAGCCCTGGACAGGGGGCCTGGGGCTACACCTTC.

This rearrangement joins TRBV4-2 to TRBJ2-7; the match to TRBD1 covers 11 bases. V shed 1 base and J 7 bases; nucleotides not matched to a gene: 6. The germline gives CDR1 LGHNA, CDR2 YNFKEQ. CDR3 length: 15 residues. Written as DNA, the CDR3 is TGTGCCAGCAGCCAAGGGACAGGGGGCCTAGGTGAGCAGTACTTC. This sequence encodes CASSQGTGGLGEQYF.

The chain recombines TRBV3-1 (or the pseudogene TRBV3-2) with TRBJ1-2; 8 bases map to TRBD1. V dropped 8 bases and J dropped 12; count of bases not matched to a gene: 11. The length of the CDR3 is 12 residues. Germline loops: CDR1 LGHDT, CDR2 YNNKEL (reference sequence). The CDR3 nucleotides read TGTGCCAGCTCTTTGGGGACAGGCGTGCACACCTTC. This translates into CASSLGTGVHTF.

CDR3 sequence: CASSIVLLAGGEVEQFF. The CDR3 DNA is TGTGCCAGTAGTATAGTCCTTCTAGCGGGAGGCGAGGTTGAGCAGTTCTTC. The chain uses TRBV19 and TRBJ2-1; 11 bases align to TRBD2. The CDR3 loop spans 17 amino acids. Trimming removed 1 base from V and 9 bases from J; junction bases left unmatched: 11. Germline V gene sequence: CDR1 LNHDA, CDR2 SQIVND (reference sequence). The complete variable domain, with remaining parts taken from reference TRBV19 and TRBJ2-1, reads DGGITQSPKYLFRKEGQNVTLSCEQNLNHDAMYWYRQDPGQGLRLIYYSQIVNDFQKGDIAEGYSVSREKKESFPLTVTSAQKNPTAFYLCASSIVLLAGGEVEQFFGPGTRLTVL.

The genes are TRBV5-1 and TRBJ2-5, with a weak D call TRBD1 (6 bases). The CDR3 length is 14 residues. V lost 3 bases and J lost 4, with 13 bases in between. Germline V gives CDR1 SGHRS, CDR2 YFSETQ. The CDR3 reads CASSSPGQRETQYF. The CDR3, as DNA: TGCGCCAGCAGCTCCCCCGGACAGCGAGAGACCCAGTACTTC.

V is TRBV11-3 and J is TRBJ2-3; a weak D match, TRBD2 (5 bases). Trimming cost V 2 bases and J 2 bases, with 8 bases left between them. CDR3 size: 14 residues. Germline CDR1 reads SGHNT; CDR2 reads YENEEA. In DNA, the CDR3 is TGTGCCAGCAGCTTAAGAGGGTTCACAGATACGCAGTATTTT. Protein product: CASSLRGFTDTQYF.

The V and J genes are TRBV10-1 and TRBJ1-1; TRBD1 is a possible D gene (6 bases). Germline CDR1 and CDR2: WNHNN and SYGVQD (reference sequence). Trimming removed 9 bases from V and 0 bases from J, with 14 bases in between. The length of the CDR3 is 14 residues. In DNA, the CDR3 is TGCGCCAGTACGGACAGCCTCATGAACACTGAAGCTTTCTTT. This encodes CASTDSLMNTEAFF.

The table lists this clone with a count of one. The chain recombines TRBV12-3 or TRBV12-4 with TRBJ1-1, with D perhaps TRBD1 (5 bases). V lost 4 bases and J 1 base, leaving 7 bases between the germline ends. The CDR3 loop spans 13 amino acids. In DNA, the CDR3 is TGTGCCAGCAGTTGGGGCAGGAACACTGAAGCTTTCTTT. This translates into CASSWGRNTEAFF.

The V call is TRBV6-5, the J call TRBJ1-1; no clear D. CDR3 size: 15 residues. In germline, CDR1 is MNHEY, CDR2 SVGAGI. The ends were cut back, 6 bases at V and 3 bases at J, with 17 bases in the middle. The chain's CDR3 is CASSPGSLGDTEAFF. As DNA, the CDR3 is TGTGCCAGCAGCCCCGGGAGTCTTGGGGACACTGAAGCTTTCTTT.

This chain joins TRBV27 and TRBJ1-2; possible D gene TRBD1, 5 bases. The CDR3 loop spans 16 amino acids. In germline, CDR1 is MNHEY, CDR2 SMNVEV (reference sequence). V shed 5 bases and J shed 0 bases, with 16 bases lying between them. The DNA for the CDR3 is TGTGCCAGCAGTCCTTCGGAGGGGTCTGCTAACTATGGCTACACCTTC. It translates to CASSPSEGSANYGYTF.

The chain has TRBV5-1 and TRBJ1-6, with TRBD1 as a possible D gene (5 bases). CDR1 SGHRS and CDR2 YFSETQ come from the germline V gene. The V end was cut by 0 bases, the J end by 7 bases, with 11 bases between. CDR3 length: 15 residues. CDR3 in amino acids: CASSLATDENSPLHF. DNA of the CDR3: TGCGCCAGCAGCTTGGCGACAGATGAAAATTCACCCCTCCACTTT.

The chain employs TRBV24-1 and TRBJ2-1, with D possibly matching TRBD2 (5 bases). V was cut by 4 bases and J by 9 bases, with 21 bases left in between. CDR3 length: 16 amino acids. Looked up from germline, CDR1 is KGHDR and CDR2 is SFDVKD. CDR3 nucleotide sequence: TGTGCCACCAGTGACCGGGGTCGGGGAACAATAAGTGAGCAGTTCTTC. Translating it yields CATSDRGRGTISEQFF.

V is TRBV19 and J is TRBJ1-1; D remains ambiguous. Germline V gene lookup returns CDR1 LNHDA and CDR2 SQIVND (reference sequence). V was pared by 5 bases and J by 0 bases, with 10 bases between. The CDR3 length is 14 residues. CDR3 region: CASSAIQMNTEAFF. The CDR3 DNA follows: TGTGCCAGTAGTGCGATACAGATGAACACTGAAGCTTTCTTT.

The V and J genes are TRBV5-1 and TRBJ1-1; maybe TRBD1 (5 bases). CDR1 SGHRS and CDR2 YFSETQ come from the germline V gene. CDR3 length: 13 amino acids. The V end was cut by 0 bases, the J end by 8 bases, with 11 bases between. Written as DNA, the CDR3 is TGCGCCAGCAGCTTGGCCGGAGACAGCGAAGCTTTCTTT. Its protein is CASSLAGDSEAFF.

The V call is TRBV13, the J call TRBJ1-5, with a possible D match to TRBD1 (6 bases). V was clipped by 4 bases and J by 2 bases, with 9 bases between them. The germline gives CDR1 PRHDT, CDR2 FYEKMQ (reference sequence). The CDR3 runs 14 residues. In DNA form, the CDR3 reads TGTGCCAGCAGCTACAGACAGGGCAATCAGCCCCAGCATTTT. Residues: CASSYRQGNQPQHF.

Comment on this clone: One end of the junction is discordant with germline, which a read error may explain. The chain uses TRBV2 and TRBJ2-5; 12 bases match TRBD2. Germline CDR1 is SNHLY and CDR2 is FYNNEI. The CDR3 is 17 amino acids. This chain's CDR3 is CASCDGLAGGRGETQYF. CDR3 DNA sequence: TGTGCCAGCTGTGATGGGCTAGCGGGAGGGCGGGGAGAGACCCAGTACTTC.

The chain couples TRBV5-1 to TRBJ1-1; 9 bases fit TRBD1. In germline, CDR1 is SGHRS, CDR2 YFSETQ. This CDR3 is 15 amino acids long. J was trimmed by 4 bases and V by 7 bases; bases with no gene match: 11. The CDR3 spells CASGYSQGAGTEAFF. The CDR3 nucleotides are TGCGCCAGCGGATACTCACAGGGGGCCGGCACTGAAGCTTTCTTT. Filled out from reference TRBV5-1 and TRBJ1-1, the complete variable domain reads KAGVTQTPRYLIKTRGQQVTLSCSPISGHRSVSWYQQTPGQGLQFLFEYFSETQRNKGNFPGRFSGRQFSNSRSEMNVSTLELGDSALYLCASGYSQGAGTEAFFGQGTRLTVV.

This clone occurred once. The chain uses TRBV5-6 and TRBJ2-7; 12 positions agree with TRBD2. The CDR3 length is 13 residues. J was trimmed by 4 bases and V by 5 bases; bases with no gene match: 1. The V gene's germline CDR1 is SGHDT and CDR2 YYEEEE. The CDR3 spells CASRLAGGYEQYF. In DNA form, the CDR3 reads TGTGCCAGCAGGCTAGCGGGAGGGTACGAGCAGTACTTC.

This clone has a single count. The rearrangement uses TRBV5-1 and TRBJ1-1, with D possibly being TRBD1 (5 bases). CDR1 SGHRS and CDR2 YFSETQ come from the germline V gene. The CDR3 contains 16 residues. Trimming took off 0 bases at V and 1 base at J, with 13 bases between the two ends. CDR3 in amino acids: CASSLELGARNTEAFF. The DNA for the CDR3 is TGCGCCAGCAGCTTGGAATTAGGGGCGCGGAACACTGAAGCTTTCTTT.

The chain carries TRBV11-2 and TRBJ2-5; possible D gene TRBD2, 5 bases. The CDR3 extends over 14 amino acids. Trimming pared 5 bases from V and 3 bases from J, leaving 13 bases between. Germline V CDR1 and CDR2: SGHAT, FQNNGV. The CDR3: CASSRTPAEETQYF. The CDR3 coding sequence is TGTGCCAGCAGCAGGACTCCCGCGGAAGAGACCCAGTACTTC. Using reference TRBV11-2 and TRBJ2-5 for the parts outside the CDR3, the full variable domain is EAGVAQSPRYKIIEKRQSVAFWCNPISGHATLYWYQQILGQGPKLLIQFQNNGVVDDSQLPKDRFSAERLKGVDSTLKIQPAKLEDSAVYLCASSRTPAEETQYFGPGTRLLVL.

This clone was seen only once. The chain has TRBV28 and TRBJ2-1, with TRBD1 matching 8 bases. Trimming at V came to 4 bases and at J to 8 bases, leaving 7 bases not matched to a gene. The CDR3 is 14 amino acids. Germline V gives CDR1 MDHEN, CDR2 SYDVKM. The CDR3 reads CASSSSPGQDEQFF. DNA of the CDR3: TGTGCCAGCAGTTCGTCCCCGGGACAGGATGAGCAGTTCTTC.